This T cell receptor (beta chain) appears in the sequencing data of a study of T-cell reconstitution after alpha-beta-depleted transplantation in children. General study points: Surviving recipient cells, namely T cells and thymic progenitors, were the source of high day-60 TCRbeta diversity in some patients. Approximately two months post-transplant, alpha-beta T cells reportedly originated from several hundred expanded graft clones. Newly produced T cells mostly accounted for T-cell counts and diversity one year post-transplant.

This clonotype was counted many times. Its antigen is still unknown. The authors prepared the TCRbeta library with unique molecular identifiers. Each CDR3 protein gets one entry after TCRdb re-called the PCR reads with MiXCR. The data show under 850,000 distinct CDR3 sequences, around 13% seen once. Germline V gene sequence: CDR1 MNHEY, CDR2 SMNVEV (reference sequence). The CDR3 length is 14 residues. The V end was cut by 2 bases, the J end by 1 base, with 9 bases between. This receptor was obtained from a girl aged 2 to 10 with congenital amegakaryocytic thrombocytopenia, due to receive a stem cell transplant. The sample was PBMCs, taken before TCRalphabeta/CD19-depleted stem cell transplant. V usage is TRBV27 and J usage is TRBJ2-7, with D uncertain. The CDR3 coding sequence is TGTGCCAGCAGTTTAGGCGTCAGTTCCTACGAGCAGTACTTC. This codes for CASSLGVSSYEQYF.